Reported below is one T cell receptor (beta chain). In the study's own analysis: The assay estimated nucleated cells by amplifying reference gene primers. TCRdb's copy holds only in-frame clones and misses some; the assay was immunoSEQ multiplex PCR. The DNA gave D and trimming, while V, J and clone size come from that table. The sample contains roughly 49,000 clones, 65% to 85% of which appear only once. This sample is drawn from a study of blood T cell repertoires in COVID-19. On the study more broadly: Sites in the United States, Italy and Spain provided acute and convalescent COVID-19 samples. The analysed material was cDNA or gDNA that came from T cells, B-cell-depleted T cells, or PBMCs.

Germline V gene data show CDR1 as SGHAT and CDR2 as FQNNGV. The CDR3 loop spans 11 amino acids. The V gene lost 0 bases and the J gene lost 6 bases, with 3 bases spanning the gap. This receptor was identified in a man in his forties with acute or convalescent COVID-19. The sample comprised peripheral blood. The gene calls are TRBV11-2 and TRBJ2-7; no firm D call. The CDR3 DNA reads as TGTGCCAGCAGCTTAGATCGCGAGCAGTACTTC. Its translation: CASSLDREQYF.